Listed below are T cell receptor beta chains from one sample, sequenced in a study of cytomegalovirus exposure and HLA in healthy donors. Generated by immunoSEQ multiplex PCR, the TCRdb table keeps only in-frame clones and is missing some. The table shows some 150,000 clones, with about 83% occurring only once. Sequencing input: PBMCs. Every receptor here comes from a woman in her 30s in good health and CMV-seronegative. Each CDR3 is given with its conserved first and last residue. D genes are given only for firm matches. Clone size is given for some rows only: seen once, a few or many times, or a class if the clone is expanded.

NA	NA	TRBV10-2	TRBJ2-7	TGCGCCAGCAGTGGACAGAGCTCCTACGAGCAGTACTTC	CASSGQSSYEQYF
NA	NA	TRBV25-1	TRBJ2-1	TGTGCCAGCAGTGAGTTTAGGGGGGGATACAATGAGCAGTTCTTC	CASSEFRGGYNEQFF
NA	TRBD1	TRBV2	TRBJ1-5	TGTGCCAGCAGGAGACAGGGGGCCCTGAATCAGCCCCAGCATTTT	CASRRQGALNQPQHF
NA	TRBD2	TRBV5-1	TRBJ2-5	TGCGCCAGCAGCCCGGGACTAGCGGGGTCCCAAGAGACCCAGTACTTC	CASSPGLAGSQETQYF
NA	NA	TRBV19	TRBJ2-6	TGTGCCAGTAGTACTACCCGGGCTGGGGCCAACGTCCTGACTTTC	CASSTTRAGANVLTF
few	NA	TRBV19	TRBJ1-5	TGTGCCAGTAGTATAGTTTCAGGGGGCAATCAGCCCCAGCATTTT	CASSIVSGGNQPQHF
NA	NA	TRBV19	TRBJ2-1	TGTGCCAGTAGTAGTGGCACCTACAATGAGCAGTTCTTC	CASSSGTYNEQFF
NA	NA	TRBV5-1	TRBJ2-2	TGCGCCAGCAGCTTGGTCGGCGGGGACACCGGGGAGCTGTTTTTT	CASSLVGGDTGELFF
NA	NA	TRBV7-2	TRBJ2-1	TGTGCCAGCAGTCCAAGCCTCATAGCGACCTACAATGAGCAGTTCTTC	CASSPSLIATYNEQFF
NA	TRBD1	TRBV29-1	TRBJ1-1	TGCAGCGTTAACAGGGGCATGAACACTGAAGCTTTCTTT	CSVNRGMNTEAFF
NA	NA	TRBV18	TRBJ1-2	TGTGCCAGCTCCCCCGTAGAACAGGGCCTCTATGGCTACACCTTC	CASSPVEQGLYGYTF
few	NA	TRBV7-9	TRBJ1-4	TGTGCCAGCAGCTTCATTATGGAGGGAGATGAAAAACTGTTTTTT	CASSFIMEGDEKLFF
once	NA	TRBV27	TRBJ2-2	TGTGCCAGCAAGAAAACGCTAGGCACGCCTGGGACCGGGGAGCTGTTTTTT	CASKKTLGTPGTGELFF
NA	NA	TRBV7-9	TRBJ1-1	TGTGCCAGCAGCTTAGCGGGGGGAGCGGCTTTCTTT	CASSLAGGAAFF
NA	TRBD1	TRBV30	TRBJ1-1	TGTGCCTGGAGTGTACCAGACAGGGGGAGTACATTCACTGAAGCTTTCTTT	CAWSVPDRGSTFTEAFF
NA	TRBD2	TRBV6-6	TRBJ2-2	TGTGCCAGCAGTTACCTGGCGGGAGGTTTGACCGGGGAGCTGTTTTTT	CASSYLAGGLTGELFF